Listed below are T cell receptor beta chains from one sample, sequenced in a study of blood T cell repertoires in COVID-19. The data were produced by immunoSEQ multiplex PCR, yet TCRdb's version contains in-frame clones alone and is incomplete. The table has a few hundred thousand clones, more than 80% seen once; the top ten hold roughly 1.1%. Specimen: PBMCs or T cells enriched from blood (not recorded which). All receptors come from a man younger than 40 who had recovered from COVID-19. Each CDR3 is given with its conserved first and last residue. D genes are given only for firm matches. For some rows the clone size is stated as once, few or many, or as a class when expanded; others skip it.

size,D,J,V,DNA,CDR3
.,TRBD2,TRBJ2-7,TRBV7-9,TGTGCCAGCAGCTTACTAGCGGCAGGAGAGCAGTACTTC,CASSLLAAGEQYF
.,.,TRBJ1-1,TRBV7-2,TGTGCCAGCAGCGCCGGACAGCACACTGAAGCTTTCTTT,CASSAGQHTEAFF
.,.,TRBJ1-4,TRBV21-1,TGTGCCAGCAGGCTAGCTTGGGGGGTTCCTAATGAAAAACTGTTTTTT,CASRLAWGVPNEKLFF
.,TRBD1,TRBJ2-3,TRBV5-1,TGCGCCAGCAGCTGGGACAGGGCGGCAGATACGCAGTATTTT,CASSWDRAADTQYF
.,.,TRBJ2-2,TRBV7-9,TGTGCCAGCAGCTTAAGTGGCTCTCACACCGGGGAGCTGTTTTTT,CASSLSGSHTGELFF
.,.,TRBJ1-6,TRBV5-5,TGTGCCAGCAGCTCCAGACTCCTGAATTCACCCCTCCACTTT,CASSSRLLNSPLHF
.,.,TRBJ2-4,TRBV19,TGTGCCAGCAATGGGGGGAAAAACATTCAGTACTTC,CASNGGKNIQYF
.,TRBD1,TRBJ1-2,TRBV28,TGTGCCAGCAGTTTACCGACGACAGGGATTAGGGGCTACACCTTC,CASSLPTTGIRGYTF
.,.,TRBJ2-3,TRBV6-5,TGTGCCAGCAGTACCGGCGACGCGGTGACAGATACGCAGTATTTT,CASSTGDAVTDTQYF
once,TRBD2,TRBJ2-7,TRBV5-6,TGTGCCAGCAGCTTGGCACTAGCGGGGGGTTCGTACGAGCAGTACTTC,CASSLALAGGSYEQYF
.,.,TRBJ2-1,TRBV7-2,TGTGCCAGCAGCTTACCGGGTCTCTACAATGAGCAGTTCTTC,CASSLPGLYNEQFF
.,.,TRBJ1-1,TRBV19,TGTGCCAGTAGTAACGACAGGTTGAACACTGAAGCTTTCTTT,CASSNDRLNTEAFF
.,.,TRBJ2-1,TRBV14,TGTGCCAGCAGCCAGGGGTTCTTGCGGGGAGACTTTTACAATGAGCAGTTCTTC,CASSQGFLRGDFYNEQFF
.,.,TRBJ2-1,TRBV29-1,TGCAGCGGGGAGGAGGGAAACAATGAGCAGTTCTTC,CSGEEGNNEQFF
.,TRBD2,TRBJ2-1,TRBV5-1,TGCGCCAGCAGCTCGAAAAGGGGTTTCGCGGGAGATCTTAGTGAGCAGTTCTTC,CASSSKRGFAGDLSEQFF
.,.,TRBJ1-1,TRBV6-4,TGTGCCAGCAGGCAGGCAGGGAGGGGAAACACTGAAGCTTTCTTT,CASRQAGRGNTEAFF
.,.,TRBJ1-4,TRBV9,TGTGCCAGCAGCGTAGACACAACTAATGAAAAACTGTTTTTT,CASSVDTTNEKLFF
.,.,TRBJ2-5,TRBV3-1/TRBV3-2,TGTGCCAGCAGCCACCGGGAGACCCAGTACTTC,CASSHRETQYF
.,TRBD1,TRBJ2-2,TRBV24-1,TGTGCCACCAGTGTGACAGGGGTCGGCACCGGGGAGCTGTTTTTT,CATSVTGVGTGELFF
.,.,TRBJ2-7,TRBV3-1/TRBV3-2,TGTGCCAGCAGCCCCCCAGAGACAGAAATGTACGAGCAGTACTTC,CASSPPETEMYEQYF
.,.,TRBJ2-7,TRBV3-1/TRBV3-2,TGTGCCAGCAGCCATAGATCCGAGCAGTACTTC,CASSHRSEQYF
.,.,TRBJ1-1,TRBV15,TGTGCCACCAGCATGGGCAGGTTCGTTGGCACTGAAGCTTTCTTT,CATSMGRFVGTEAFF
few,TRBD1,TRBJ1-1,TRBV3-1/TRBV3-2,TGTGCCAGCAGCCTGGGGACAGGGGGGACTGAAGCTTTCTTT,CASSLGTGGTEAFF
.,TRBD2,TRBJ2-7,TRBV9,TGTGCCAGCAGCGCCTCTAGCGGGAGGTGGTACGAGCAGTACTTC,CASSASSGRWYEQYF
.,.,TRBJ2-3,TRBV11-2,TGTGCCAGCAGCTCTCAGGGATTCGGGGGTTCTAGCACAGATACGCAGTATTTT,CASSSQGFGGSSTDTQYF
.,.,TRBJ2-1,TRBV2,TGTGCCAGCAGTGAAACCTCCGGGACTCTGAATGAGCAGTTCTTC,CASSETSGTLNEQFF
.,TRBD2,TRBJ2-1,TRBV12-5,TGTGCTAGTGGTTTGGTAGGCGGGAGGACTTACAATGAGCAGTTCTTC,CASGLVGGRTYNEQFF
.,TRBD1,TRBJ2-7,TRBV19,TGTGCCAGTAGGACGGGACAGGGCACCGAGCAGTACTTC,CASRTGQGTEQYF
many,TRBD2,TRBJ2-1,TRBV11-2,TGTGCCAGCAGCTTGAGCGGGAGAACCAATGAGCAGTTCTTC,CASSLSGRTNEQFF
.,TRBD1,TRBJ2-7,TRBV2,TGTGCCAGCCCCCCGAGGGGGCAGGGTTGTAACGAGCAGTACTTC,CASPPRGQGCNEQYF
.,.,TRBJ2-7,TRBV29-1,TGCAGCGTTGGAGCAGGCTACGAGCAGTACTTC,CSVGAGYEQYF
.,.,TRBJ2-6,TRBV5-1,TGCGCCAGCAGCTCGCAGGGAACTGGGGCCAACGTCCTGACTTTC,CASSSQGTGANVLTF
.,.,TRBJ1-3,TRBV12-3/TRBV12-4,TGTGCCAGCAGTTTCGGTACCAACACCATATATTTT,CASSFGTNTIYF
.,TRBD1,TRBJ2-3,TRBV3-1/TRBV3-2,TGTGCCAGCAGCCAAGAAACAGGGGGTACAGATACGCAGTATTTT,CASSQETGGTDTQYF